What follows are 4 T cell receptor beta chains derived from one specimen sequenced in a study of shared clonotypes between healthy human individuals (dated by TCRdb to the early 2020s). Library creation used the immunoSEQ multiplex PCR assay. TCRdb obtained this table from immuneACCESS and retained in-frame rearrangements with V and J assigned. These tables miss some clones; where compared with another copy, unresolved V genes account for less than half of the shortfall, and the remainder is unexplained. The sample table shows roughly 2,500,000 clones, and more than 85% are seen once. Of the sample, about 0.39% is held by the ten largest clones. The sequencing input was naive CD4+ T cells from PBMCs. This sample's cell subset or site label indicates: CD45RA+ positively selected. Source of these receptors: a man aged 18 to 30 in good health. Some clones in this sample may be carry-over from other donors' samples.

The chain employs TRBV6-5 and TRBJ1-4, with 9 bases fitting TRBD1. The CDR3 length is 13 residues. The germline CDR1 and CDR2 sequences are MNHEY and SVGAGI. The junction had 4 bases not matched to a gene; V was cut back by 6 bases and J by 8 bases. In DNA form, the CDR3 reads TGTGCCAGCAGAAACAGGGGGCGCGAAAAACTGTTTTTT. Translation: CASRNRGREKLFF.

This chain uses TRBV7-9 with TRBJ2-7, with 10 bases identical to TRBD2. The V segment lost 7 bases and the J segment 2 bases; nucleotides outside the gene matches: 17. There are 18 residues in the CDR3. CDR1 is SEHNR, CDR2 FQNEAQ, per germline (reference sequence). CDR3 protein: CASTPQGASGGNTYEQYF. The CDR3 coding sequence is TGTGCCAGCACCCCCCAAGGGGCTAGCGGGGGAAATACCTACGAGCAGTACTTC.

The chain carries TRBV5-1 and TRBJ2-5, with a tentative D call TRBD2 (6 bases). V lost 1 base and J lost 5, with 12 bases in between. From germline, CDR1 is SGHRS and CDR2 YFSETQ. The CDR3 runs to 14 residues. CDR3 loop: CASSLTGVSETQYF. The DNA for the CDR3 is TGCGCCAGCAGCTTGACGGGGGTCTCGGAGACCCAGTACTTC.

This sequence joins TRBV5-6 and TRBJ1-2; D remains ambiguous. The germline V gene encodes CDR1 SGHDT and CDR2 YYEEEE. The V gene lost 2 bases and the J gene lost 4 bases, with 12 bases spanning the gap. The CDR3 has 14 residues. CDR3 nucleotide sequence: TGTGCCAGCAGCTTAAAGGTATGGATCTATGGCTACACCTTC. Protein product: CASSLKVWIYGYTF.